The 17 T cell receptor beta chains given below trace back to one sample, sequenced in a study of T cell repertoires in cytomegalovirus infection. One entry per CDR3 protein, called by TCRdb with MiXCR from the reads. Here the sample spans around 450,000 distinct CDR3 sequences, approximately 30% being singletons. Source material: PBMCs. Every receptor here comes from a human donor in good health (CMV status not recorded). Some clones in this sample may be carry-over from other donors' samples.

This clonotype came up a few times. The V and J genes are TRBV7-9 and TRBJ2-3; D is ambiguous. The germline V gene has CDR1 SEHNR and CDR2 FQNEAQ (reference sequence). Trimming pared 7 bases from V and 1 base from J, leaving 12 bases between. CDR3 length: 14 amino acids. CDR3 nucleotides: TGTGCCAGCATTTCCTCTGGGGGCACAGATACGCAGTATTTT. This encodes CASISSGGTDTQYF.

This clonotype was recorded once. The genes are TRBV6-6 and TRBJ2-2; D call uncertain. The germline CDR1 and CDR2 sequences are MNHNY and SVGAGI (reference sequence). The CDR3 extends over 13 amino acids. Deletions cut 2 bases from V and 9 bases from J, with 10 bases between. The CDR3 DNA reads as TGTGCCAGCAGTTACATAGGTGTTAGGGAGCTGTTTTTT. It codes for CASSYIGVRELFF.

The chain combines TRBV6-1 with TRBJ1-5; a weak D match, TRBD1 (5 bases). The CDR3 is made up of 15 amino acids. V was clipped by 6 bases and J by 0 bases, with 12 bases between them. CDR1 and CDR2 (germline): MNHNS, SASEGT. In DNA form, the CDR3 reads TGTGCCAGCAGAGGAATAGGGACTAGCAATCAGCCCCAGCATTTT. It is translated as CASRGIGTSNQPQHF.

The chain recombines TRBV20-1 with TRBJ2-3; 8 nucleotides align to TRBD2. The CDR3 is 18 amino acids. Trimming at V came to 6 bases and at J to 6 bases, leaving 23 bases not matched to a gene. The germline gives CDR1 DFQATT, CDR2 SNEGSKA (reference sequence). CDR3 sequence: CSAPAHGGAAWPADTQYF. DNA for the CDR3: TGCAGTGCCCCTGCCCACGGGGGGGCGGCTTGGCCCGCGGATACGCAGTATTTT.

V gene TRBV27 combines with J gene TRBJ2-2; 7 nucleotides agree with TRBD1. CDR3 length: 15 amino acids. The V gene end was trimmed by 1 base and the J gene end by 6 bases; junction bases not matched to a gene: 5. The germline V gene has CDR1 MNHEY and CDR2 SMNVEV (reference sequence). As DNA, the CDR3 is TGTGCCAGCAGTTTATTGACAGGGTCCGCCGGGGAGCTGTTTTTT. Translated: CASSLLTGSAGELFF.

V gene TRBV19 combines with J gene TRBJ1-2, with a possible D match to TRBD1 (6 bases). With 7 bases removed from V and 0 bases from J, the gap between germline ends came to 18 bases. This CDR3 contains 16 residues. CDR1 is LNHDA, CDR2 SQIVND, per germline (reference sequence). The CDR3 nucleotides are TGTGCCAGTACCGGAGTAGGGGGGGTGACTAACTATGGCTACACCTTC. Its protein product is CASTGVGGVTNYGYTF.

This clonotype was observed many times. The chain links TRBV12-3 or TRBV12-4 to TRBJ2-3; TRBD2 aligns across 13 bases. The CDR3 is made up of 15 amino acids. The ends lost 8 bases at V and 5 bases at J; junction bases unmatched: 7. The CDR3 here is CASHPGTSGEDTQYF. DNA of the CDR3: TGTGCCAGCCACCCCGGGACTAGCGGGGAAGATACGCAGTATTTT.

This rearrangement joins TRBV24-1 to TRBJ1-5, with 9 positions matching TRBD1. In germline, CDR1 is KGHDR, CDR2 SFDVKD. J was trimmed by 5 bases and V by 9 bases; bases with no gene match: 4. This CDR3 region has 13 residues. CDR3 amino acids: CATQDRGYQPQHF. CDR3 DNA: TGTGCCACCCAGGACAGGGGTTATCAGCCCCAGCATTTT.

This clonotype was observed a handful of times. This chain links TRBV13 with TRBJ2-3; weak D call: TRBD2 (6 bases). The CDR3 is 16 amino acids. Germline CDR1 reads PRHDT; CDR2 reads FYEKMQ (reference sequence). V was cut by 8 bases and J by 2 bases, with 20 bases left in between. CDR3 region: CASERWGVDNTDTQYF. In nucleotides, the CDR3 is TGTGCCAGCGAAAGATGGGGGGTCGATAACACAGATACGCAGTATTTT.

This clonotype was observed a handful of times. V is TRBV5-6 and J is TRBJ2-6; perhaps TRBD2 as D (5 bases). The CDR3 loop spans 15 amino acids. CDR1 SGHDT and CDR2 YYEEEE come from the germline V gene. Trimming removed 2 bases from V and 0 bases from J, with 6 bases in between. The CDR3 region has the DNA TGTGCCAGCAGCTTCGGGGTCTCTGGGGCCAACGTCCTGACTTTC. Its translation: CASSFGVSGANVLTF.

This clonotype occurred a few times. The chain links TRBV11-2 to TRBJ1-1, with a possible D match to TRBD1 (6 bases). The CDR3 length is 16 residues. V lost 5 bases and J lost 1, with 17 bases in between. CDR1 is SGHAT, CDR2 FQNNGV, per germline. Written as DNA, the CDR3 is TGTGCCAGCAGCCCGCGGGGGGCCATACAGAACACTGAAGCTTTCTTT. It translates to CASSPRGAIQNTEAFF.

This clonotype was detected once. The chain is built from TRBV18 and TRBJ2-7; D unresolved. The CDR3 is 14 amino acids. Germline values: CDR1 KGHSH, CDR2 LQKENI. V was cut by 7 bases and J by 2 bases, with 15 bases left in between. The CDR3 bases are TGTGCCAGCTTCGACACACAAACTACCTACGAGCAGTACTTC. Translated: CASFDTQTTYEQYF.

This chain links TRBV20-1 with TRBJ1-1, with unresolved D. Germline CDR1 and CDR2: DFQATT and SNEGSKA (reference sequence). This CDR3 is built from 13 residues. V was pared by 0 bases and J by 2 bases, with 7 bases between. Here the CDR3 reads CSARDSYNTEAFF. The CDR3 DNA reads as TGCAGTGCTAGAGACAGCTATAACACTGAAGCTTTCTTT.

The V and J genes are TRBV23-1 and TRBJ2-1, with 7 bases matching TRBD1. TRBV23-1 is known as an ORF, though its function is uncertain. The CDR3 consists of 14 residues. The J segment lost 13 bases and the V segment lost 6 bases, leaving 15 bases of the junction unmatched. CDR3 residues: CASRQGGEGLLQFF. The CDR3 DNA reads as TGCGCCAGCAGACAAGGGGGCGAGGGGCTACTTCAGTTCTTC.

A remark on this clonotype: The CDR3 does not end in the conserved phenylalanine or tryptophan, so this is likely a read error. The chain links TRBV12-3 or TRBV12-4 to TRBJ2-3; unclear D gene. The CDR3 totals 15 residues. Trimming cost V 6 bases and J 2 bases, with 15 bases left between them. The CDR3 bases are TGTGCCAGCAGCCGGGTCTCGCGGACCACAGATACGCAGTATTTG. Translating gives CASSRVSRTTDTQYL.

The rearrangement links TRBV6-6 to TRBJ2-7, with D possibly being TRBD1 (6 bases). The CDR3 covers 14 residues. The germline gives CDR1 MNHNY, CDR2 SVGAGI (reference sequence). V was clipped by 6 bases and J by 5 bases, with 17 bases between them. CDR3 sequence (DNA): TGTGCCAGCAGGAGACAGGATCTGATCCACGAGCAGTACTTC. Encoded protein: CASRRQDLIHEQYF.

In this sample, this clonotype turned up a few times. The J gene is TRBJ1-4, the V gene TRBV7-9; TRBD1 aligns across 7 bases. The CDR3 totals 19 residues. CDR1 and CDR2 (germline): SEHNR, FQNEAQ (reference sequence). The V segment lost 4 bases and the J segment 2 bases; nucleotides outside the gene matches: 16. CDR3 in DNA: TGTGCCAGCAGCTCGACCGGGACAGAACTACAGATCACTAATGAAAAACTGTTTTTT. Amino acid sequence: CASSSTGTELQITNEKLFF.